Described below is a single T cell receptor beta chain sequence and its context. The record originates from a study of blood T cell repertoires in COVID-19. The repertoire was sequenced with immunoSEQ multiplex PCR; TCRdb's copy has only in-frame clones and lacks some. The data show 35,000 to 50,000 clones, about nine tenths seen once. V lost 0 bases to trimming and J lost 10 bases, with 13 bases between them. The CDR3 has 13 amino acids. CDR1 is SGHNT and CDR2 is YYREEE in the germline V gene (reference sequence). This rearrangement joins TRBV5-4 to TRBJ1-1; perhaps TRBD1 as D (5 bases). This receptor was identified in a man in his 60s with active COVID-19. Sequenced sample: peripheral blood. This chain's CDR3 is CASSLEGSRGAFF. Written as DNA, the CDR3 is TGTGCCAGCAGCTTGGAGGGGTCGCGTGGAGCTTTCTTT.